This TCR beta chain was identified in a study of control samples from healthy donors and cancer patients. Measured with immunoSEQ multiplex PCR; TCRdb has only the in-frame clones, and not every one. The sample yields around 110,000 clones, approximately 90% seen once. The length of the CDR3 is 13 residues. Germline V gene sequence: CDR1 SGHRS, CDR2 YFSETQ. V was pared by 5 bases and J by 1 base, with 9 bases between. Sequenced material: PBMCs. The clonotype originates from a woman aged 50 to 60 with colorectal cancer. V and J are TRBV5-1 and TRBJ1-2, with no clear D. CDR3 protein: CASSTDVNYGYTF. CDR3 nucleotide sequence: TGCGCCAGCAGTACGGACGTTAACTATGGCTACACCTTC. The whole variable domain, filled in from reference TRBV5-1 and TRBJ1-2, reads KAGVTQTPRYLIKTRGQQVTLSCSPISGHRSVSWYQQTPGQGLQFLFEYFSETQRNKGNFPGRFSGRQFSNSRSEMNVSTLELGDSALYLCASSTDVNYGYTFGSGTRLTVV.